What follows are 4 T cell receptor beta chains derived from one specimen sequenced in a study of blood T cell repertoires in COVID-19. Only in-frame clones appear in the TCRdb table, and some are missing; sequencing was by immunoSEQ multiplex PCR. This sample has around 300,000 clones, with around nine tenths found just once. Sequenced input: peripheral blood. The receptor set was obtained from a woman between 50 and 59 years old with active or convalescent COVID-19.

This chain joins TRBV6-6 and TRBJ1-6; no definite D call. The CDR3 sequence is 14 residues long. In germline, CDR1 is MNHNY, CDR2 SVGAGI (reference sequence). V lost 7 bases and J 5 bases, leaving 12 bases between the germline ends. CDR3 in DNA: TGTGCCAGCACCTCGAAAGGAGATAATTCACCCCTCCACTTT. Residues: CASTSKGDNSPLHF.

This clone was counted once. The chain joins TRBV9 to TRBJ2-7, with D maybe TRBD1 (5 bases). The germline V gene has CDR1 SGDLS and CDR2 YYNGEE. The CDR3 loop spans 15 amino acids. Trimming removed 3 bases from V and 1 base from J, with 14 bases in between. CDR3 nucleotides: TGTGCCAGCAGCGCGACAGTGGGCCCGTCCTACGAGCAGTACTTC. Amino acids: CASSATVGPSYEQYF.

The V and J genes are TRBV6-2 or TRBV6-3 and TRBJ1-2; 7 bases match TRBD1. The V gene end was trimmed by 4 bases and the J gene end by 1 base; junction bases not matched to a gene: 12. The CDR3 length is 17 residues. Germline lookup yields CDR1 MNHEY and CDR2 SVGEGT. Here the CDR3 DNA reads TGTGCCAGCAGTTGGACCGACAGGGCCGAATATAACTATGGCTACACCTTC. Protein: CASSWTDRAEYNYGYTF.

The V call is TRBV3-1 (or the pseudogene TRBV3-2), the J call TRBJ2-2; 7 nucleotides match TRBD2. The CDR3 has 14 amino acids. Germline V gene lookup returns CDR1 LGHDT and CDR2 YNNKEL (reference sequence). V gave up 1 base and J gave up 7 bases; unmatched junction bases: 3. CDR3 in DNA: TGTGCCAGCAGCCAAGGACTAGCTGGCGGGGAGCTGTTTTTT. Amino acids: CASSQGLAGGELFF.